The source of this TCR beta chain is a study of shared clonotypes between healthy human individuals. Study results and caveats: All-four-donor shared clonotypes had higher generation probabilities than non-shared clonotypes did. There were few donors, and this limited the genetic and exposure-history diversity represented.

Generated by immunoSEQ multiplex PCR, the TCRdb table keeps only in-frame clones and is missing some. The sample has a few million clones, 93% seen once. This CDR3 is 16 amino acids long. The V and J ends lost 1 base and 7 bases, in that order; junction bases with no gene match: 7. CDR1 is WNHNN and CDR2 is SYGVQD in the germline V gene (reference sequence). On this clone: The antigen is unknown.

The source is a man younger than 35 in good health. Some clones in this sample may be carry-over from other donors' samples. The V call is TRBV10-1, the J call TRBJ2-1, with 10 nucleotides matching TRBD2. The sequenced sample consisted of naive CD4+ T cells from PBMCs. Subset meaning: CD45RA+ positively selected. The CDR3 DNA is TGCGCCAGCAGTGAGTTGGCTAGCGGGGGTTGGAATGAGCAGTTCTTC. Translation: CASSELASGGWNEQFF.